This entry lists 27 T cell receptor beta chains sequenced from one sample in a study of cytomegalovirus exposure and HLA in healthy donors. Researchers ran the PCR with 60 Vbeta and 13 Jbeta primers. Sequenced by immunoSEQ multiplex PCR; TCRdb stores in-frame clones only, minus some. In the table there are roughly 200,000 clones, 85% of which are singletons. Source material: PBMCs. Receptors originate from a woman aged 45-65 years in good health and CMV-seronegative.

The chain is built from TRBV11-3 and TRBJ2-6; TRBD1 is a possible D gene (7 bases). The V end was cut by 5 bases, the J end by 1 base, with 12 bases between. There are 16 residues in the CDR3. CDR1 is SGHNT, CDR2 YENEEA, per germline. This chain's CDR3 is CASSPGGISGANVLTF. CDR3 coding DNA: TGTGCCAGCAGCCCAGGGGGGATATCTGGGGCCAACGTCCTGACTTTC.

The rearrangement uses TRBV2 and TRBJ1-4, with unresolved D. Germline CDR1 reads SNHLY; CDR2 reads FYNNEI. Between the trimmed V and J ends, which lost 7 bases and 1 base, there was a span of 7 bases. The CDR3 has 13 residues. The CDR3 DNA reads TGTGCCAGCACGAGGCGAACTAATGAAAAACTGTTTTTT. Its protein product is CASTRRTNEKLFF.

This chain links TRBV5-5 with TRBJ2-1; 11 bases map to TRBD2. CDR1 is SGHKS and CDR2 is YYEKEE in the germline V gene (reference sequence). V shed 3 bases and J 7 bases; nucleotides not matched to a gene: 3. The CDR3 is made up of 14 amino acids. CDR3 protein: CASSSWTSGNEQFF. The CDR3 DNA follows: TGTGCCAGCAGCTCCTGGACTAGCGGGAATGAGCAGTTCTTC.

The rearrangement uses TRBV19 and TRBJ2-3, with 7 bases identical to TRBD1. J gave up 3 bases and V 1 base, and 10 bases lay outside the gene matches. The length of the CDR3 is 17 residues. CDR1 and CDR2 from the germline V gene are LNHDA and SQIVND (reference sequence). The CDR3 coding sequence is TGTGCCAGTAGTATAGGTCTCTCGGGACAGTCTACAGATACGCAGTATTTT. This encodes CASSIGLSGQSTDTQYF.

This clone has a single count. The genes are TRBV27 and TRBJ2-1, with 9 bases aligning to TRBD2. Germline V gene lookup returns CDR1 MNHEY and CDR2 SMNVEV (reference sequence). J lost 3 bases, V lost 7 bases, and 16 bases had no gene match. The CDR3 contains 18 residues. DNA for the CDR3: TGTGCCAGCACCTTGACTAGCGGCCGTTGGGCCCTCTACAATGAGCAGTTCTTC. Its protein product is CASTLTSGRWALYNEQFF.

This chain connects TRBV5-4 to TRBJ2-7; TRBD2 might be the D (5 bases). This CDR3 region has 16 residues. In germline, CDR1 is SGHNT, CDR2 YYREEE (reference sequence). The V end was cut by 0 bases, the J end by 2 bases, with 15 bases between. The CDR3 loop reads CASSLAGRRATYEQYF. The CDR3 DNA follows: TGTGCCAGCAGCTTGGCCGGGCGGCGGGCCACCTACGAGCAGTACTTC.

The rearrangement joins TRBV7-8 to TRBJ2-5; the D gene is possibly TRBD2 (5 bases). CDR1 SGHVS and CDR2 FQNEAQ come from the germline V gene. The CDR3 length is 15 residues. The V gene lost 1 base and the J gene lost 1 base, with 10 bases spanning the gap. The CDR3 nucleotides read TGTGCCAGCAGCTTAGAGTTAGAGGGCCAAGAGACCCAGTACTTC. This sequence encodes CASSLELEGQETQYF. The complete variable domain, with remaining parts taken from reference TRBV7-8 and TRBJ2-5, reads GAGVSQSPRYKVAKRGQDVALRCDPISGHVSLFWYQQALGQGPEFLTYFQNEAQLDKSGLPSDRFFAERPEGSVSTLKIQRTQQEDSAVYLCASSLELEGQETQYFGPGTRLLVL.

CDR3 protein: CASTQAGVRNEQYF. The CDR3 region has the DNA TGTGCCAGCACCCAAGCGGGAGTCCGCAACGAGCAGTACTTC. The chain links TRBV27 to TRBJ2-7, with 8 bases fitting TRBD2. The CDR3 has 14 residues. CDR1 and CDR2 (germline): MNHEY, SMNVEV (reference sequence). The ends lost 7 bases at V and 5 bases at J; junction bases unmatched: 10.

The CDR3 DNA sequence: TGCGCCAGCAGCCAGGTAGGGGGTCGGCAGTTCTTC. Its translation is CASSQVGGRQFF. J is TRBJ2-1 and V is TRBV4-1; maybe TRBD1 (6 bases). The CDR3 loop spans 12 amino acids. V lost 3 bases to trimming and J lost 12 bases, with 12 bases between them. Germline CDR1 and CDR2: MGHRA and YSYEKL.

The gene calls are TRBV13 and TRBJ2-2; D is unresolved. CDR1 and CDR2 (germline): PRHDT, FYEKMQ (reference sequence). The length of the CDR3 is 14 residues. The V gene lost 5 bases and the J gene lost 9 bases, with 16 bases spanning the gap. The CDR3 reads CASSPLIGARELFF. CDR3 coding DNA: TGTGCCAGCAGCCCCCTAATTGGTGCCCGGGAGCTGTTTTTT.

J is TRBJ2-7 and V is TRBV5-1; 9 bases line up with TRBD2. CDR1 SGHRS and CDR2 YFSETQ come from the germline V gene. Trimming removed 2 bases from V and 2 bases from J; junction bases left unmatched: 5. The CDR3 sequence is 15 residues long. The CDR3 here is CASSFIAGVTYEQYF. CDR3 sequence (DNA): TGCGCCAGCAGCTTTATAGCGGGGGTCACCTACGAGCAGTACTTC. The full variable domain, in which reference TRBV5-1 and TRBJ2-7 provide the parts outside the CDR3, is KAGVTQTPRYLIKTRGQQVTLSCSPISGHRSVSWYQQTPGQGLQFLFEYFSETQRNKGNFPGRFSGRQFSNSRSEMNVSTLELGDSALYLCASSFIAGVTYEQYFGPGTRLTVT.

This sequence joins TRBV15 and TRBJ1-1; TRBD1 might be the D (5 bases). V was pared by 3 bases and J by 0 bases, with 20 bases between. Per the germline V gene, CDR1 is LNHNV and CDR2 is YYDKDF (reference sequence). The CDR3 is made up of 18 amino acids. CDR3 coding DNA: TGTGCCACCAGCAGTTGGACGGTTGGGGGACTCGTGAACACTGAAGCTTTCTTT. This gives the protein CATSSWTVGGLVNTEAFF.

The rearrangement links TRBV7-2 to TRBJ2-7, with 7 bases aligning to TRBD1. Germline trimming cut 3 bases from V and 0 bases from J; bases unmatched to any gene: 8. Germline CDR1 SGHTA, CDR2 FQGNSA. The CDR3 covers 16 residues. The CDR3: CASSFSGTVISYEQYF. The CDR3 DNA is TGTGCCAGCAGCTTCTCCGGGACAGTAATCTCCTACGAGCAGTACTTC.

The chain combines TRBV27 with TRBJ1-5; TRBD1 matches 7 bases. CDR1 and CDR2 from the germline V gene are MNHEY and SMNVEV (reference sequence). CDR3 length equals 15 residues. With V trimmed by 5 bases and J by 6 bases, 10 bases remained unmatched. CDR3 in DNA: TGTGCCAGCAGTACCTCGGACAGGTTCATTCAGCCCCAGCATTTT. It is translated as CASSTSDRFIQPQHF.

The chain combines TRBV4-1 with TRBJ2-7, with D tentatively TRBD1 (6 bases). The length of the CDR3 is 16 residues. V was trimmed by 3 bases and J by 0 bases, leaving 15 bases between them. Germline V gene lookup returns CDR1 MGHRA and CDR2 YSYEKL. The CDR3 loop reads CASSHEASGASYEQYF. CDR3 bases: TGCGCCAGCAGCCATGAAGCATCAGGGGCCTCCTACGAGCAGTACTTC.

The table lists this clone with a count of one. V gene TRBV7-9 combines with J gene TRBJ1-2; D is unclear. The CDR3 contains 15 residues. Germline CDR1 reads SEHNR; CDR2 reads FQNEAQ (reference sequence). V was trimmed by 0 bases and J by 4 bases, leaving 12 bases between them. CDR3 sequence: CASSLASGSTYGYTF. In DNA, the CDR3 is TGTGCCAGCAGCTTAGCCAGTGGCTCAACCTATGGCTACACCTTC.

This clone was seen only once. V gene TRBV28 combines with J gene TRBJ2-7, with 9 bases fitting TRBD1. The V gene end was trimmed by 6 bases and the J gene end by 4 bases; junction bases not matched to a gene: 10. Germline V gives CDR1 MDHEN, CDR2 SYDVKM. This CDR3 contains 15 residues. The CDR3 coding sequence is TGTGCCAGCAGAAAACAGGGGGCGCAAAGATACGAGCAGTACTTC. It specifies CASRKQGAQRYEQYF.

This clone turned up a few times. The genes are TRBV5-6 and TRBJ1-2; 7 bases match TRBD1. The CDR3 has 14 amino acids. The junction had 8 bases not matched to a gene; V was cut back by 4 bases and J by 5 bases. The germline CDR1 and CDR2 sequences are SGHDT and YYEEEE. The CDR3 is CASSGTGTVYGYTF. The CDR3 DNA sequence: TGTGCCAGCAGCGGAACCGGGACAGTTTATGGCTACACCTTC.

The rearrangement joins TRBV4-2 to TRBJ2-3; 12 nucleotides align to TRBD1. V shed 0 bases and J 6 bases; nucleotides not matched to a gene: 4. The length of the CDR3 is 16 residues. In germline, CDR1 is LGHNA, CDR2 YNFKEQ. The CDR3 spells CASSQDTGQGADTQYF. CDR3 nucleotide sequence: TGTGCCAGCAGCCAAGACACGGGACAGGGGGCCGATACGCAGTATTTT.

The rearrangement links TRBV4-1 to TRBJ2-7; TRBD2 matches at 7 bases. This CDR3 spans 14 amino acids. Germline V gene data show CDR1 as MGHRA and CDR2 as YSYEKL. Trimming at V came to 4 bases and at J to 1 base, leaving 4 bases not matched to a gene. CDR3 nucleotide sequence: TGCGCCAGCAGCCCTCTAGCGGATTCCTACGAGCAGTACTTC. Translated: CASSPLADSYEQYF.

This chain joins TRBV5-1 and TRBJ1-4; no clear D gene. Germline CDR1 SGHRS, CDR2 YFSETQ. The CDR3 is 15 amino acids. V lost 4 bases and J lost 6, with 16 bases in between. CDR3 bases: TGCGCCAGCAGCCCCCGATACCAACTGGATGAAAAACTGTTTTTT. This sequence encodes CASSPRYQLDEKLFF.

This clone appeared a single time. This chain links TRBV5-8 with TRBJ2-3; 16 bases match TRBD2. The CDR3 runs to 18 residues. Germline CDR1 is SGHTS and CDR2 is YDEGEE. The J segment lost 1 base and the V segment lost 3 bases, leaving 5 bases of the junction unmatched. CDR3 amino acids: CASSSGTSGRAGTDTQYF. CDR3 sequence (DNA): TGTGCCAGCAGCTCCGGGACTAGCGGGAGGGCTGGCACAGATACGCAGTATTTT.

The chain employs TRBV6-1 and TRBJ1-1, with unresolved D. The CDR3 totals 13 residues. With 8 bases removed from V and 1 base from J, the gap between germline ends came to 11 bases. The germline gives CDR1 MNHNS, CDR2 SASEGT. The CDR3, as DNA: TGTGCCAGCCTATTCGGGTCGAACACTGAAGCTTTCTTT. As protein: CASLFGSNTEAFF.

V and J are TRBV19 and TRBJ2-7, with D perhaps matching TRBD2 (5 bases). Germline assignment: CDR1 LNHDA and CDR2 SQIVND (reference sequence). This CDR3 comprises 15 residues. Trimming shortened V by 5 bases and J by 1 base, and 15 bases separated the two germline ends. In nucleotides, the CDR3 is TGTGCCAGTAGTTTCCTGAGCGGTACTTCCTACGAGCAGTACTTC. Translated, it gives CASSFLSGTSYEQYF.

The gene calls are TRBV30 and TRBJ2-1, with TRBD2 matching 8 bases. The CDR3 covers 13 residues. Germline V gene sequence: CDR1 GTSNPN, CDR2 SVGIG (reference sequence). V dropped 7 bases and J dropped 2; count of bases not matched to a gene: 4. The CDR3 protein is CAYQAGAYNEQFF. CDR3 sequence (DNA): TGTGCCTATCAAGCGGGAGCCTACAATGAGCAGTTCTTC.

V is TRBV19 and J is TRBJ2-7; D remains unclear. Trimming stripped 1 base from V and 2 bases from J, with 6 bases between. Germline CDR1 reads LNHDA; CDR2 reads SQIVND (reference sequence). This CDR3 spans 13 amino acids. The CDR3 spells CASSIGAPYEQYF. DNA of the CDR3: TGTGCCAGTAGTATAGGGGCGCCCTACGAGCAGTACTTC.

V gene TRBV28 combines with J gene TRBJ1-1; D is uncertain. Trimming pared 4 bases from V and 3 bases from J, leaving 9 bases between. The CDR3 runs 13 residues. Germline CDR1 and CDR2: MDHEN and SYDVKM. The DNA of the CDR3 is TGTGCCAGCAGTTCCCCCCCGTACACTGAAGCTTTCTTT. Encoded protein: CASSSPPYTEAFF.